The 3 T cell receptor beta chains below all came from one sample that was sequenced in a study of blood T cells in healthy people across ages. Through a sample-barcoded 5' primer and a J-beta primer mix, a second PCR was run for roughly 7 to 11 cycles. MiXCR was run by TCRdb on the 5' RACE reads, yielding one entry per CDR3 protein. The table shows fewer than 900,000 distinct CDR3 sequences, with roughly 35% occurring only once. The sample consisted of blood. The source of these receptors is a man in his late teens or twenties in good health.

The DNA of the CDR3 is TGTGCCAGCGGTCTAGAGATTCGGGGGTACGAGCAGTACTTC. Translation: CASGLEIRGYEQYF. V is TRBV28 and J is TRBJ2-7, with D maybe TRBD2 (6 bases). Trimming removed 8 bases at V and 4 bases at J, with 18 bases between. Germline-derived CDR1 and CDR2 are MDHEN and SYDVKM. There are 14 residues in the CDR3.

The rearrangement joins TRBV5-1 to TRBJ2-7; unclear D gene. V was pared by 4 bases and J by 3 bases, with 11 bases between. The CDR3 is 13 amino acids. Germline V CDR1 and CDR2: SGHRS, YFSETQ. This chain's CDR3 is CASSLAMDYEQYF. In DNA form, the CDR3 reads TGCGCCAGCAGCCTGGCCATGGACTACGAGCAGTACTTC.

This clonotype has only a few counts. V and J are TRBV9 and TRBJ1-1; the match to TRBD1 covers 8 bases. In germline, CDR1 is SGDLS, CDR2 YYNGEE. This CDR3 is built from 15 residues. The junction had 8 bases not matched to a gene; V was cut back by 3 bases and J by 4 bases. The CDR3 DNA is TGTGCCAGCAGCGCAAGACAGGGGATGGGCACTGAAGCTTTCTTT. Its protein is CASSARQGMGTEAFF.